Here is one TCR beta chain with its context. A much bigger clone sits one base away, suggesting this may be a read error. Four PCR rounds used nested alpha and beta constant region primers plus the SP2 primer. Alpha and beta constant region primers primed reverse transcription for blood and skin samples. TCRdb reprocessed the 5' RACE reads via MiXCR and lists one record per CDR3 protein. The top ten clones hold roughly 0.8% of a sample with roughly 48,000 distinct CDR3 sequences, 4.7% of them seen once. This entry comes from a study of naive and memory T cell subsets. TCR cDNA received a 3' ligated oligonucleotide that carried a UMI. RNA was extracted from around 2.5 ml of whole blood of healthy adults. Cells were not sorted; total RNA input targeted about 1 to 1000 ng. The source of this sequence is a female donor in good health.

The CDR3 bases are TGTGCCAGCAGTTTATTCACAGGGAGGGATCAGCCCCAGCATTTT. It encodes CASSLFTGRDQPQHF. The chain joins TRBV27 to TRBJ1-5; D possibly corresponds to TRBD1 (6 bases). The V end lost 1 base, the J end lost 5 bases, and 12 bases lay between the germline ends. The germline gives CDR1 MNHEY, CDR2 SMNVEV (reference sequence). This CDR3 comprises 15 residues.